The present T cell receptor (beta chain) was sequenced within a study of blood T cell repertoires in COVID-19. CDR3 size: 14 residues. Trimming at V came to 5 bases and at J to 5 bases, leaving 7 bases not matched to a gene. From germline, CDR1 is LNHDA and CDR2 SQIVND (reference sequence). The authors' processing: Reference gene primer amplification gave nucleated cell count estimates. Sequencing used immunoSEQ multiplex PCR; TCRdb keeps in-frame clones, though not all of them. V, J and clone size are those of that table, while D and trimming were read from the DNA. The data contain about 140,000 clones, 84% of them seen just once; the ten biggest clones take up around 8%.

The sample consisted of peripheral blood. The chain recombines TRBV19 with TRBJ1-1, with 8 nucleotides matching TRBD1. This sequence was found in a human donor in a cohort sampled during active COVID-19. CDR3 coding DNA: TGTGCCAGTAGTCAGCAACAGGGGGTTACTGAAGCTTTCTTT. Translated: CASSQQQGVTEAFF.